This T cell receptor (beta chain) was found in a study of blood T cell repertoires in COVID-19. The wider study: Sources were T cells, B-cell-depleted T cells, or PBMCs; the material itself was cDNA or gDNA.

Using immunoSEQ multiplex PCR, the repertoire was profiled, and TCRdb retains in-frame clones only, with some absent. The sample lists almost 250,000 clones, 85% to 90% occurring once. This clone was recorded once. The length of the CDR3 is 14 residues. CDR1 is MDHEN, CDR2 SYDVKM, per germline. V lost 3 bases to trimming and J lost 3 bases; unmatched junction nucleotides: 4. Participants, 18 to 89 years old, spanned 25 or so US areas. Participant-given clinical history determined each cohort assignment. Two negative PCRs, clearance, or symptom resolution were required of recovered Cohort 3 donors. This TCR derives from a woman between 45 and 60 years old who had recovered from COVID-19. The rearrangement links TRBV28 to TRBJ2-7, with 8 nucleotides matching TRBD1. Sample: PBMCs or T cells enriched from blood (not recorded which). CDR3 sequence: CASSFPGGFYEQYF. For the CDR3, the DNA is TGTGCCAGCAGTTTCCCAGGGGGCTTCTACGAGCAGTACTTC.